Detailed here is one T cell receptor beta chain. This clonotype was detected many times. Its target antigen remains unknown. Base qualities are not provided; no much larger clone lies one nucleotide away. To prepare the library, 5' RACE was applied. The listed sequencing device is Illumina HiSeq 2000. Template switching introduced a universal primer binding site; the final cDNA contained a unique molecular identifier, enabling accurate counting of TCR cDNA molecules. Specific primers in the conserved constant-segment region were used to synthesize first-strand cDNA for the TCR alpha and beta chains. Each cDNA library was double barcoded, with a SMART-Mk sample barcode plus Illumina barcodes, to control for contamination. TruSeq adapter sequences, together with Illumina sample barcodes, were added in two successive PCR steps. The TCR alpha and beta cDNA libraries were sequenced on the Illumina HiSeq platform using custom primers. Under the source paper's analysis protocol: MiGEC was used to process raw reads and extract unique molecular identifiers, and MiXCR was used to find CDR3 positions. Recombination models were inferred per individual with the repgenHMM and IGoR tools using an EM algorithm. Shared clonotype analysis was performed with the tcR package in R, normalizing sharing by the product of cloneset sizes. To study raw recombination without the effects of thymic and clonal selection, out-of-frame nonproductive sequences were analyzed. TCRdb passed the public sequencing reads through fastp at Q25 and MiXCR, retaining productive beta sequences. Rows are combined by CDR3 protein, so each entry shows the most common genes and DNA. TCRdb, not the original authors, processed these V and J calls. This sample lists some 500,000 distinct CDR3 sequences; around 9.6% were detected once. The ten largest clones add up to more than 2.5% of the sample.

The sample comes from a study of identical twins (dated by TCRdb to about 2016). General notes on the study: To test whether fetal clonotypes persist, this study deep-sequenced TCR alpha and beta repertoires from monozygotic twins, from unrelated adults of various ages, and from cord blood. To rule out contamination, replicate twin experiments were performed at different times with different library preparation protocols. The investigation overall reported the following: Because the same donors could not be followed over many years, the conclusions relied on cross-sectional statistical analysis. Recombination models systematically underestimated out-of-frame TCR alpha sharing in monozygotic twins but agreed with sharing between unrelated individuals. Fewer insertions were carried by abundant cord blood beta clonotypes, a similar but weaker trend appeared in young adult naive repertoires, and no such trend appeared in memory repertoires. A weaker excess of twin sharing was found in beta out-of-frame sequences because the signal-to-noise ratio was lowered by fewer shared sequences. Compared with coincidental sharing between unrelated individuals, out-of-frame TCR alpha sequences shared between twins showed an excess of sequences with low generation probability. Invariant T cells such as MAIT and iNKT could partly confound zero-insertion analyses, though diverse VJ usage argued against this for most clonotypes.

CDR1 DFQATT and CDR2 SNEGSKA were looked up in the germline V gene (reference sequence). V has 1 base trimmed and J has 4 bases trimmed; junction bases matching no gene number 6. The cysteine opens and the phenylalanine closes a CDR3 of 14 amino acids. Only the CDR3 part of the read is kept: 42 bases, read in frame from the first base. Every donor was a healthy Caucasian. The twin cohort consisted of three pairs of female monozygotic twins, all aged about 18 to 30 years. Peripheral blood mononuclear cells were used as the source from which RNA for TCR libraries was isolated. This same sample was also taken into another study, of yellow fever vaccine responses in identical twins. The second study's authors report: According to the authors, the vaccine-induced T cell response in identical twins seemed to be partly convergent and partly specific to each individual. The study precisely tracked vaccine-responding T cell clones in identical twins.

The sequenced material came from PBMCs. The rearrangement joined TRBV20-1 to TRBJ2-5, with TRBD1 identical over 7 junction bases. This clonotype originated in a woman younger than 30 in good health. Here the CDR3 is given as CSARGLTGLETQYF. The bases read TGCAGTGCTAGAGGTCTGACAGGGTTAGAGACCCAGTACTTC.